Only a few counts were recorded for the clone carrying this T cell receptor beta chain. Antigen unknown. Sample barcodes and UMIs were carried by the TCR alpha and TCR beta cDNA libraries that 5'RACE generated with constant-segment primers. TCRdb fed the 5' RACE reads into MiXCR, producing one record per CDR3 protein. The table shows about 560,000 distinct CDR3 sequences, with roughly 20% occurring only once. V was shortened by 0 bases and J by 5 bases, with 11 bases between the two germline ends. This CDR3 is 15 amino acids long. Germline values: CDR1 MNHEY, CDR2 SVGEGT. These data originate in a study of T-cell memory formation after mild COVID-19. Study overall: Clustering of TCRs was largely donor specific.

General study points: Most CD4+ clones that shrank were in CM and EM, while CD8+ ones turned up in EMRA. Clones that contracted from day 15 to 85 had balanced CD4/CD8; later expanders were CD4+ biased.

This receptor was obtained from an adult woman who had mild COVID-19 (a few samples of this study predate the infection). Cell type and time point are not known. V usage is TRBV6-2 or TRBV6-3 and J usage is TRBJ1-5, with unresolved D. Sequenced: PBMCs or a T cell subset sorted from them (not recorded which). The CDR3 protein is CASSYSGSGYQPQHF. The DNA for the CDR3 is TGTGCCAGCAGTTACTCGGGGTCAGGATATCAGCCCCAGCATTTT.